Listed here are 18 T cell receptor beta chains from one sample, sequenced in a study of long-term antiretroviral therapy in people with HIV. Run at survey level, the immunoSEQ assay was version v3.0. Only in-frame clones appear in the TCRdb table, and some are missing; sequencing was by immunoSEQ multiplex PCR. The table lists approximately 30,000 clones, 95% to 98% of them singletons. The sample here was unsorted PBMCs, taken 7.6 years after starting antiretroviral therapy. The source of these receptors is a man aged 30 to 45 with HIV.

The chain links TRBV6-5 to TRBJ2-7, with 11 bases aligning to TRBD2. This CDR3 has 15 amino acids. With V trimmed by 5 bases and J by 5 bases, 8 bases remained unmatched. From germline, CDR1 is MNHEY and CDR2 SVGAGI. The CDR3 loop is CASSPETSGIDEQYF. CDR3 sequence (DNA): TGTGCCAGCAGTCCCGAGACTAGCGGGATAGACGAGCAGTACTTC.

The CDR3 protein is CASSHPRRLTDTQYF. CDR3 bases: TGTGCCAGCAGCCACCCTCGGCGGCTGACAGATACGCAGTATTTT. This chain links TRBV7-6 with TRBJ2-3; D is unclear. Trimming stripped 5 bases from V and 3 bases from J, with 15 bases between. Germline V gene data show CDR1 as SGHVS and CDR2 as FNYEAQ. CDR3 size: 15 residues.

The chain links TRBV25-1 to TRBJ1-1; D unresolved. This CDR3 is built from 12 residues. V was cut by 6 bases and J by 4 bases, with 9 bases left in between. Per the germline V gene, CDR1 is MGHDK and CDR2 is SYGVNS. The chain's CDR3 is CASRGGSTEAFF. CDR3 in DNA: TGTGCCAGCAGGGGAGGGAGCACTGAAGCTTTCTTT.

The chain combines TRBV5-1 with TRBJ2-7; D is unresolved. With 2 bases removed from V and 2 bases from J, the gap between germline ends came to 8 bases. Germline CDR1 reads SGHRS; CDR2 reads YFSETQ. There are 13 residues in the CDR3. The CDR3 reads CASSLGSTYEQYF. The CDR3, as DNA: TGCGCCAGCAGCTTAGGTTCCACCTACGAGCAGTACTTC.

CDR3: CASSETQGDYEQYF. The CDR3 bases are TGTGCCAGCAGTGAAACACAGGGGGATTACGAGCAGTACTTC. The chain has TRBV6-1 and TRBJ2-7, with 8 bases aligning to TRBD1. The CDR3 contains 14 residues. The germline CDR1 and CDR2 sequences are MNHNS and SASEGT. V lost 2 bases, J lost 4 bases, and 4 bases stayed unmatched.

The CDR3 region is CASDRDSNQPQHF. In DNA form, the CDR3 reads TGTGCCAGTGACCGGGACAGCAATCAGCCCCAGCATTTT. The chain uses TRBV19 and TRBJ1-5, with D perhaps TRBD1 (5 bases). V was pared by 8 bases and J by 1 base, with 9 bases between. This CDR3 spans 13 amino acids. The germline V gene encodes CDR1 LNHDA and CDR2 SQIVND (reference sequence).

The rearrangement links TRBV21-1 to TRBJ1-3. TRBV21-1 is flagged as a pseudogene. This CDR3 spans 12 amino acids. The CDR3 is CASSKGTGTIYF. CDR3 DNA sequence: TGTGCCAGCAGCAAAGGGACGGGGACCATATATTTT.

The V gene is TRBV5-6, the J gene TRBJ2-7; maybe TRBD1 (6 bases). The CDR3 length is 14 residues. The germline CDR1 and CDR2 sequences are SGHDT and YYEEEE. V was clipped by 2 bases and J by 5 bases, with 14 bases between them. Here the CDR3 reads CASSFPGVSDEQYF. DNA for the CDR3: TGTGCCAGCAGCTTTCCAGGGGTAAGCGACGAGCAGTACTTC.

This rearrangement joins TRBV10-3 to TRBJ2-3, with 9 bases that match TRBD1. Germline loops: CDR1 ENHRY, CDR2 SYGVKD. Trimming at V came to 4 bases and at J to 2 bases, leaving 7 bases not matched to a gene. The CDR3 has 16 residues. CDR3 nucleotide sequence: TGTGCCATCAGTGGAAGGACAGGGGTTACCACAGATACGCAGTATTTT. This gives the protein CAISGRTGVTTDTQYF.

This clone was counted a single time. The chain is built from TRBV29-1 and TRBJ1-5, with TRBD1 as a possible D gene (5 bases). V lost 3 bases, J lost 2 bases, and 17 bases lay in between. Germline loops: CDR1 SQVTM, CDR2 ANQGSEA. CDR3 length: 16 residues. The CDR3 region is CSVETTGPDGNQPQHF. The CDR3 nucleotides are TGCAGCGTTGAGACGACGGGGCCGGATGGCAATCAGCCCCAGCATTTT.

The chain combines TRBV6-1 with TRBJ2-1, with D perhaps TRBD2 (6 bases). Trimming left V 4 bases short and J 9 bases short, with 7 bases between. Germline loops: CDR1 MNHNS, CDR2 SASEGT. This CDR3 contains 11 residues. The CDR3 loop is CASSAGVEQFF. The CDR3, as DNA: TGTGCCAGCAGTGCGGGAGTTGAGCAGTTCTTC.

The CDR3 DNA reads TGTGCCAGCAGCTTGTGGCGGAACACTGAAGCTTTCTTT. This gives the protein CASSLWRNTEAFF. The chain couples TRBV5-4 to TRBJ1-1; D is uncertain. The CDR3 is 13 residues long. CDR1 SGHNT and CDR2 YYREEE come from the germline V gene (reference sequence). The germline V and J ends were trimmed by 1 base and 1 base, with 5 bases remaining between them.

The chain has TRBV5-1 and TRBJ1-1; 8 nucleotides line up with TRBD1. V trimming: 4 bases; J trimming: 3 bases; junction bases outside the gene matches: 8. The CDR3 length is 15 residues. Per the germline V gene, CDR1 is SGHRS and CDR2 is YFSETQ. CDR3 nucleotide sequence: TGCGCCAGCAGCCCTATACAGGGGGGGGACACTGAAGCTTTCTTT. This codes for CASSPIQGGDTEAFF.

The chain uses TRBV6-5 and TRBJ2-1, with D uncertain. This CDR3 has 15 residues. The germline V and J ends were trimmed by 7 bases and 4 bases, with 17 bases remaining between them. The germline V gene has CDR1 MNHEY and CDR2 SVGAGI. The CDR3 DNA follows: TGTGCCAGCACCGGAAAAGACTCCTTATACAATGAGCAGTTCTTC. This encodes CASTGKDSLYNEQFF.

The rearrangement uses TRBV29-1 and TRBJ2-1, with 8 bases lining up with TRBD2. With V trimmed by 3 bases and J by 8 bases, 15 bases remained unmatched. CDR1 is SQVTM and CDR2 is ANQGSEA in the germline V gene. The CDR3 is made up of 16 amino acids. The CDR3 DNA reads as TGCAGCGTTGAGGGGCCGCAGCGGGGGCAAGGCGATGAGCAGTTCTTC. Protein product: CSVEGPQRGQGDEQFF.

The V and J genes are TRBV7-8 and TRBJ2-7; maybe TRBD1 (6 bases). Germline V gene sequence: CDR1 SGHVS, CDR2 FQNEAQ. V was pared by 5 bases and J by 3 bases, with 17 bases between. The CDR3 is 15 residues long. DNA of the CDR3: TGTGCCAGCAGCCCCCGGGACACCCTGAGCTACGAGCAGTACTTC. It encodes CASSPRDTLSYEQYF. The full variable domain, with the rest looked up from reference TRBV7-8 and TRBJ2-7, is GAGVSQSPRYKVAKRGQDVALRCDPISGHVSLFWYQQALGQGPEFLTYFQNEAQLDKSGLPSDRFFAERPEGSVSTLKIQRTQQEDSAVYLCASSPRDTLSYEQYFGPGTRLTVT.

V is TRBV9 and J is TRBJ2-5; the D gene is possibly TRBD2 (6 bases). The CDR3 is 15 residues long. V shed 7 bases and J shed 4 bases, with 20 bases lying between them. Germline CDR1 and CDR2: SGDLS and YYNGEE. The CDR3 protein is CASARDSSNGETQYF. CDR3 nucleotide sequence: TGTGCCAGCGCACGGGACTCCTCCAACGGAGAGACCCAGTACTTC. Full variable domain (rest looked up from reference TRBV9 and TRBJ2-5): DSGVTQTPKHLITATGQRVTLRCSPRSGDLSVYWYQQSLDQGLQFLIQYYNGEERAKGNILERFSAQQFPDLHSELNLSSLELGDSALYFCASARDSSNGETQYFGPGTRLLVL.

The chain employs TRBV7-6 and TRBJ2-1, with no clear D. The CDR3 has 14 residues. Trimming stripped 4 bases from V and 9 bases from J, with 16 bases between. Germline V gene data show CDR1 as SGHVS and CDR2 as FNYEAQ. The CDR3 sequence is CASSYTSNSGEQFF. The CDR3 nucleotides read TGTGCCAGCAGCTATACATCGAACTCGGGTGAGCAGTTCTTC.